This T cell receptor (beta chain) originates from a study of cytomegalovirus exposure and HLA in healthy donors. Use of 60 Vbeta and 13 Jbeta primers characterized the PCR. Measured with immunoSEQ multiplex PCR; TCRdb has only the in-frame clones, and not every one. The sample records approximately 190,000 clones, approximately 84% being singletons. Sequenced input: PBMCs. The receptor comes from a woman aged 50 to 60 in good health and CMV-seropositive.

CDR3 amino acids: CASSRSSETQYF. CDR3 sequence (DNA): TGTGCCAGCAGCCGGAGTTCAGAGACCCAGTACTTC. This chain links TRBV7-9 with TRBJ2-5; D uncertain. The V gene's germline CDR1 is SEHNR and CDR2 FQNEAQ (reference sequence). V shed 5 bases and J shed 4 bases, with 8 bases lying between them. The CDR3 extends over 12 amino acids. Together with reference TRBV7-9 and TRBJ2-5, the CDR3 gives the full variable domain: DTGVSQNPRHKITKRGQNVTFRCDPISEHNRLYWYRQTLGQGPEFLTYFQNEAQLEKSRLLSDRFSAERPKGSFSTLEIQRTEQGDSAMYLCASSRSSETQYFGPGTRLLVL.